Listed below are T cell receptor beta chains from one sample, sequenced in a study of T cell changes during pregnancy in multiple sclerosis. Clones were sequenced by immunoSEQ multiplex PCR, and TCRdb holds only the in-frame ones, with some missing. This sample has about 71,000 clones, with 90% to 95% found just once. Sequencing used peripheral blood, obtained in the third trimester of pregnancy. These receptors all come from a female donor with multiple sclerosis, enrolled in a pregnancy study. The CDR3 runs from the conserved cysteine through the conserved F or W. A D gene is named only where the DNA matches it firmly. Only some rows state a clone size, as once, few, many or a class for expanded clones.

cdr3_nt: TGTGCCAGCAGTTCCCATTCGTATCCTAGCGGAAGCTCCTACGAGCAGTACTTC; cdr3_aa: CASSSHSYPSGSSYEQYF; d_call: TRBD2; j_call: TRBJ2-7; clone_size: .; v_call: TRBV28
cdr3_nt: TGTGCCAGCAGCGGAGGACAGGGGTCCTATGGCTACACCTTC; cdr3_aa: CASSGGQGSYGYTF; d_call: TRBD1; j_call: TRBJ1-2; clone_size: .; v_call: TRBV9
cdr3_nt: TGTGCCAGCAGCTCGACAGGGGCCGGCCCAGATACGCAGTATTTT; cdr3_aa: CASSSTGAGPDTQYF; d_call: TRBD1; j_call: TRBJ2-3; clone_size: .; v_call: TRBV5-6
cdr3_nt: TGTGCCAGCAGCATACTAGCGGGAGATTGGAACGAGCAGTACTTC; cdr3_aa: CASSILAGDWNEQYF; d_call: TRBD2; j_call: TRBJ2-7; clone_size: .; v_call: TRBV5-4
cdr3_nt: TGTGCCATCAGTCCGGGACAGGGGGACGGCGGGGAGCTGTTTTTT; cdr3_aa: CAISPGQGDGGELFF; d_call: TRBD1; j_call: TRBJ2-2; clone_size: .; v_call: TRBV10-3
cdr3_nt: TGTGCCAGCAGTTTATCGAACCCCGGGACAGCGAACACTGAAGCTTTCTTT; cdr3_aa: CASSLSNPGTANTEAFF; d_call: TRBD1; j_call: TRBJ1-1; clone_size: .; v_call: TRBV27
cdr3_nt: TGTGCCAGCAGCTTAGAGAGGTACGAGCAGTACTTC; cdr3_aa: CASSLERYEQYF; d_call: .; j_call: TRBJ2-7; clone_size: .; v_call: TRBV7-9
cdr3_nt: TGCGCCAGCAGCCAAGACCCCGGGTTAGCGGGAAGTATGTCGGAGACCCAGTACTTC; cdr3_aa: CASSQDPGLAGSMSETQYF; d_call: TRBD2; j_call: TRBJ2-5; clone_size: .; v_call: TRBV4-1
cdr3_nt: TGCAGCGTCGCGCCGGGACTCCGAGGGGACGAGCAGTACTTC; cdr3_aa: CSVAPGLRGDEQYF; d_call: .; j_call: TRBJ2-7; clone_size: .; v_call: TRBV29-1
cdr3_nt: TGTGCCAGTAGGTCGACAGGGATCAGGGAGACCCAGTACTTC; cdr3_aa: CASRSTGIRETQYF; d_call: TRBD1; j_call: TRBJ2-5; clone_size: .; v_call: TRBV19
cdr3_nt: TGTGCCAGCAGCGTGGACTCTAGCACAGATACGCAGTATTTT; cdr3_aa: CASSVDSSTDTQYF; d_call: .; j_call: TRBJ2-3; clone_size: .; v_call: TRBV2
cdr3_nt: TGTGCCAGCAGCGTCTCTAACAATGAGCAGTTCTTC; cdr3_aa: CASSVSNNEQFF; d_call: .; j_call: TRBJ2-1; clone_size: .; v_call: TRBV9
cdr3_nt: TGTGCCAGCAAACTTAACACTGAAGCTTTCTTT; cdr3_aa: CASKLNTEAFF; d_call: .; j_call: TRBJ1-1; clone_size: .; v_call: TRBV6-5
cdr3_nt: TGTGCCAGCAGTGGGCGTGGGGCCGCTAACTATGGCTACACCTTC; cdr3_aa: CASSGRGAANYGYTF; d_call: .; j_call: TRBJ1-2; clone_size: .; v_call: TRBV27
cdr3_nt: TGTGCCAGCAGTTACACTAGCGGGAGGTCTTCCAATGAGCAGTTCTTC; cdr3_aa: CASSYTSGRSSNEQFF; d_call: TRBD2; j_call: TRBJ2-1; clone_size: .; v_call: TRBV6-6
cdr3_nt: TGCGCCAGCAGCCCCGCGGGGACTAGCGGGAGGGGGAATGAGCAGTTCTTC; cdr3_aa: CASSPAGTSGRGNEQFF; d_call: TRBD2; j_call: TRBJ2-1; clone_size: .; v_call: TRBV4-1
cdr3_nt: TGTGCCAGCAGCCCCGACAGGGGGACCGAAGCTTTCTTT; cdr3_aa: CASSPDRGTEAFF; d_call: TRBD1; j_call: TRBJ1-1; clone_size: .; v_call: TRBV2
cdr3_nt: TGTGCCAGCAGCTTAGGAGGGCCCGAGCAGTACTTC; cdr3_aa: CASSLGGPEQYF; d_call: .; j_call: TRBJ2-7; clone_size: .; v_call: TRBV11-2
cdr3_nt: TGCGCCAGATGTAGGGAGGTCTGGTCCTACGAGCAGTACTTC; cdr3_aa: CARCREVWSYEQYF; d_call: .; j_call: TRBJ2-7; clone_size: .; v_call: TRBV10-2
cdr3_nt: TGTGCCAGCAGCGAGGACAGCGAAGGCTCTGGAAACACCATATATTTT; cdr3_aa: CASSEDSEGSGNTIYF; d_call: .; j_call: TRBJ1-3; clone_size: .; v_call: TRBV9
cdr3_nt: TGTGCCAGCAGCAGGAGGGCTGAGAGCTCCTACGAGCAGTACTTC; cdr3_aa: CASSRRAESSYEQYF; d_call: .; j_call: TRBJ2-7; clone_size: once; v_call: TRBV21-1
cdr3_nt: TGTGCCAGCAGCTTAGCGCTCGTGAGACTAGCGAGCTACGAGCAGTACTTC; cdr3_aa: CASSLALVRLASYEQYF; d_call: TRBD2; j_call: TRBJ2-7; clone_size: .; v_call: TRBV7-4
cdr3_nt: TGTGCCAGCAGTTACTCATATAGCAATCAGCCCCAGCATTTT; cdr3_aa: CASSYSYSNQPQHF; d_call: .; j_call: TRBJ1-5; clone_size: .; v_call: TRBV6-5
cdr3_nt: TGTGCCAGCAGTCCTCAGCGGGAGGGGGGCGAGCAGTACTTC; cdr3_aa: CASSPQREGGEQYF; d_call: TRBD2; j_call: TRBJ2-7; clone_size: once; v_call: TRBV11-2
cdr3_nt: TGCGCCAGCAGCCAAGCGACTAGCGGGACATCCAACTCCTACAATGAGCAGTTCTTC; cdr3_aa: CASSQATSGTSNSYNEQFF; d_call: TRBD2; j_call: TRBJ2-1; clone_size: .; v_call: TRBV4-1
cdr3_nt: TGTGCCAGTAGTATGTTTGGCAGGAGGAAGGGTCTGCGTTATAGCAATCAGCCCCAGCATTTT; cdr3_aa: CASSMFGRRKGLRYSNQPQHF; d_call: .; j_call: TRBJ1-5; clone_size: .; v_call: TRBV19
cdr3_nt: TGTGCCAGTAGTATGGATAGCGGGAGCTATATCGGGGAGCTGTTTTTT; cdr3_aa: CASSMDSGSYIGELFF; d_call: TRBD2; j_call: TRBJ2-2; clone_size: .; v_call: TRBV19
cdr3_nt: TGTGCCAGCAGCTTAGTGGAGGGTGAAAAACTGTTTTTT; cdr3_aa: CASSLVEGEKLFF; d_call: .; j_call: TRBJ1-4; clone_size: .; v_call: TRBV7-7
cdr3_nt: TGCGCCAGCAGTCAATCGGCGGCGGGAGTGGGCACAGATACGCAGTATTTT; cdr3_aa: CASSQSAAGVGTDTQYF; d_call: TRBD2; j_call: TRBJ2-3; clone_size: .; v_call: TRBV23-1
cdr3_nt: TGTGCCAGCTCACCAAGAAAAAACTACAATTATGGCTACACCTTC; cdr3_aa: CASSPRKNYNYGYTF; d_call: .; j_call: TRBJ1-2; clone_size: .; v_call: TRBV18
cdr3_nt: TGTGCCAGTAGTATACCGGGGGAAAAACTGTTTTTT; cdr3_aa: CASSIPGEKLFF; d_call: .; j_call: TRBJ1-4; clone_size: .; v_call: TRBV19
cdr3_nt: TGTGCCTGGAGTGAGTTCGGGAACGTTCTCTCCTACGAGCAGTACTTC; cdr3_aa: CAWSEFGNVLSYEQYF; d_call: .; j_call: TRBJ2-7; clone_size: .; v_call: TRBV30
cdr3_nt: TGTGCCAGCAATTCCCCCGCCTACGAGCAGTACTTC; cdr3_aa: CASNSPAYEQYF; d_call: .; j_call: TRBJ2-7; clone_size: .; v_call: TRBV6-6
cdr3_nt: TGTGCCAGCAGCTTGGCGGGGGGGGCATCCATGAACACTGAAGCTTTCTTT; cdr3_aa: CASSLAGGASMNTEAFF; d_call: .; j_call: TRBJ1-1; clone_size: .; v_call: TRBV5-4
cdr3_nt: TGTGCCAGCTCACCGGGACTAGCGGGGGACAATGAGCAGTTCTTC; cdr3_aa: CASSPGLAGDNEQFF; d_call: TRBD2; j_call: TRBJ2-1; clone_size: .; v_call: TRBV18
cdr3_nt: TGTGCCAGCAGTTCCGGGACAGGGTTGGTCGAGCAGTACTTC; cdr3_aa: CASSSGTGLVEQYF; d_call: TRBD1; j_call: TRBJ2-7; clone_size: .; v_call: TRBV6-5
cdr3_nt: TGTGCCAGCAGCCTGGGGATGGGACTAGCGGAAATTTACAATGAGCAGTTCTTC; cdr3_aa: CASSLGMGLAEIYNEQFF; d_call: TRBD2; j_call: TRBJ2-1; clone_size: .; v_call: TRBV4-2
cdr3_nt: TGTGCCAGCAGTGAAGGGGACAGCTCCTACGAGCAGTACTTC; cdr3_aa: CASSEGDSSYEQYF; d_call: TRBD1; j_call: TRBJ2-7; clone_size: .; v_call: TRBV6-1
cdr3_nt: TGTGCCAGTAGTAGGGACAGCTACAATGAGCAGTTCTTC; cdr3_aa: CASSRDSYNEQFF; d_call: TRBD1; j_call: TRBJ2-1; clone_size: once; v_call: TRBV19
cdr3_nt: TGCGCCAGCAGCGCGACAGGGTTGGGGACTGAAGCTTTCTTT; cdr3_aa: CASSATGLGTEAFF; d_call: TRBD1; j_call: TRBJ1-1; clone_size: .; v_call: TRBV5-1
cdr3_nt: TGTGCCAGCAGCTTGGAGGGGGAGAACACTGAAGCTTTCTTT; cdr3_aa: CASSLEGENTEAFF; d_call: .; j_call: TRBJ1-1; clone_size: .; v_call: TRBV5-6
cdr3_nt: TGTGCCAGCAGCTTTTCCTCAGGTTACACTGAAGCTTTCTTT; cdr3_aa: CASSFSSGYTEAFF; d_call: .; j_call: TRBJ1-1; clone_size: .; v_call: TRBV7-2
cdr3_nt: TGTGCCAGCAGCTACCTACAGGGACCTCTGGAGCGCTCTGGAAACACCATATATTTT; cdr3_aa: CASSYLQGPLERSGNTIYF; d_call: .; j_call: TRBJ1-3; clone_size: .; v_call: TRBV7-9
cdr3_nt: TGTGCCAGTAGTACCCCTAACAATCAGCCCCAGCATTTT; cdr3_aa: CASSTPNNQPQHF; d_call: .; j_call: TRBJ1-5; clone_size: .; v_call: TRBV19
cdr3_nt: TGCAGTGTAGGGGGGGGCTACGAGCAGTACTTC; cdr3_aa: CSVGGGYEQYF; d_call: .; j_call: TRBJ2-7; clone_size: .; v_call: TRBV20-1
cdr3_nt: TGTGCCACTACGACAGATCCGGCCGGGGAGCTGTTTTTT; cdr3_aa: CATTTDPAGELFF; d_call: .; j_call: TRBJ2-2; clone_size: few; v_call: TRBV9
cdr3_nt: TGTGCCAGCTCACCAGGGACAGGGGGCAAAGATACGCAGTATTTT; cdr3_aa: CASSPGTGGKDTQYF; d_call: TRBD1; j_call: TRBJ2-3; clone_size: .; v_call: TRBV18
cdr3_nt: TGTGCCTGGAGTGGGGGGGGTATTGCGGGAAGCTCCTACGAGCAGTACTTC; cdr3_aa: CAWSGGGIAGSSYEQYF; d_call: TRBD2; j_call: TRBJ2-7; clone_size: .; v_call: TRBV30
cdr3_nt: TGTGCCATCAGTGAGGCGACTAGCGCGTACAATGAGCAGTTCTTC; cdr3_aa: CAISEATSAYNEQFF; d_call: TRBD2; j_call: TRBJ2-1; clone_size: .; v_call: TRBV10-3
cdr3_nt: TGCGCCAGCGCACTTCTAGGGACTTCCTACAATGAGCAGTTCTTC; cdr3_aa: CASALLGTSYNEQFF; d_call: .; j_call: TRBJ2-1; clone_size: .; v_call: TRBV4-1
cdr3_nt: TGTGCCAGCAGCTCGACTAGCGGGAGGGCCGTTTCCTACGAGCAGTACTTC; cdr3_aa: CASSSTSGRAVSYEQYF; d_call: TRBD2; j_call: TRBJ2-7; clone_size: .; v_call: TRBV7-9
cdr3_nt: TGCGCCAGCACCGGGGGTGGCTACACCGGGGAGCTGTTTTTT; cdr3_aa: CASTGGGYTGELFF; d_call: .; j_call: TRBJ2-2; clone_size: once; v_call: TRBV10-2
cdr3_nt: TGTGCCAGCAGCTGGGCACTAGCGGGGGTAAATGAGCAGTTCTTC; cdr3_aa: CASSWALAGVNEQFF; d_call: TRBD2; j_call: TRBJ2-1; clone_size: .; v_call: TRBV5-6
cdr3_nt: TGTGCCAGCAGCCCGGACAGCTCCTACGAGCAGTACTTC; cdr3_aa: CASSPDSSYEQYF; d_call: .; j_call: TRBJ2-7; clone_size: .; v_call: TRBV7-6
cdr3_nt: TGTGCCAGCAGCCAGACAGTCCAAGAGACCCAGTACTTC; cdr3_aa: CASSQTVQETQYF; d_call: .; j_call: TRBJ2-5; clone_size: .; v_call: TRBV5-8